A single TCR beta chain is shown here with its context. Its antigen specificity is not known. Per-base qualities were not stored, and no clone one base away is much larger. The cohort comprised 670 or so healthy bone marrow donors. All cohort members were sampled while nominally healthy, although unrecorded immune exposures were likely present. The donor tested CMV seropositive, placing the donor among the 310 or so seropositive members of the cohort. Every donor gave a peripheral blood sample, and the peripheral blood mononuclear cells from that sample were used for TCR beta sequencing. The Qiagen DNeasy Blood Extraction Kit was used to extract genomic DNA from the blood cell samples. The sample comes from a study of cytomegalovirus exposure and HLA in healthy donors (TCRdb year 2017). Context from the whole study: An earlier analysis of 587 of the donors reported approximately 300 Gb of sequence data and 95 million to 120 million unique TCR beta sequences obtained from approximately 180 million T cells. Around 320 gigabases of sequencing data and 70 million to 85 million unique TCR sequences were included in an early release covering around 650 HLA-typed donors. Of the roughly 400 genotyped donors, approximately 83% fell in the genetic ancestry cluster associated with self-reported Caucasian donors. The study aimed to test whether cataloging public T cell receptors could reveal signatures of past pathogen exposure. The study used immunosequencing to profile the T cell repertoires of approximately 630 subjects and linked those repertoires to cytomegalovirus serostatus. Besides the first cohort of some 670 subjects, a separate validation cohort made up of over 95 different subjects was used. To predict cytomegalovirus infection status, the study combined high-throughput TCR immunosequencing, statistical association of individual TCRs with disease status, and machine learning. In a later analysis, previously published TCR beta repertoires from about 670 donors were re-analyzed and high-resolution HLA genotyping was added so that TCR occurrence patterns could be studied. In the later analysis, no new phenotypic data were used to find candidate immune exposures; instead, reliance was placed on TCR beta sequences and their occurrence across donors. To decide whether each TCR beta V gene segment behaved as functional or pseudogenic, an earlier analysis of nearly 600 of the donors relied on high-throughput TCR beta sequencing. Donor age, sex, ethnicity and CMV serostatus were compiled together with the repertoire data. In a later genetic analysis, genome-wide SNP genotypes for about three fifths of the roughly 670 donors were used, and that subset was treated as a discovery cohort. Every discovery cohort repertoire had been produced on one sequencing platform. Class I and class II HLA loci were covered by the typing at four-digit resolution. Typing coverage varied by locus: about 620-630 donors for A, B, C, DRB1 and DQB1; roughly 500 for DQA1; 600 to 610 for DPA1; 400 to 480 for DPB1. About five DR-DQ haplotypes were treated as single units for association and clustering because of strong linkage in the cohort. Among a few hundred genotyped donors of the cohort, an average of roughly 240,000 unique TCR beta nucleotide sequences were sequenced per donor, approximately 20% of them non-productive. The paper's findings and limits, for the study overall: The authors suggested that the approach could potentially be generalized to other disease states and immunological phenotypes. In an earlier analysis of approximately 590 of the donors, most TCR beta V segments appeared in productive rearrangements about 87% or about 30% of the time, broadly matching IMGT annotations. A later genetic analysis reported fewer N-insertions in productive TCRs among donors in an Asian-associated ancestry cluster than the roughly 650-donor mean. A further reported finding was that TCR beta sequences accurately predicted the HLA-A and HLA-B alleles for most subjects in the first cohort. A later genetic analysis associated a missense DCLRE1C variant with V-gene and J-gene trimming of TCR beta chains, and an independent cohort replicated the association. The presence/absence analyses assumed that sequencing depth was roughly uniform across donors, and that assumption may not be true. According to a later analysis, most CMV-associated TCR beta chains appeared to be HLA-restricted, and the HLA associations seemed to be driven largely by CMV exposure. Across donors, most TCR sequences were observed very rarely, whereas some public TCRs were present in many individuals. Strong co-occurrence of HLA alleles, especially DR and DQ, made assigning TCR associations to individual alleles difficult. A later analysis found that HLA-associated TCR beta chains were more clonally expanded and had lower generation probabilities than equally common non-associated chains. Immune exposure information for the cohort was limited to CMV serostatus. Correlated functional status among segregating V segments might be attributable to linkage disequilibrium, but an unknown experimental factor could not be ruled out. A cluster of highly shared sequence variants was judged likely to be a technical artifact of the sequencing pipeline. In the study, approximately 160 TCR beta chains were listed as associated with cytomegalovirus. Some IMGT-functional V segments, including TRBV6-2 and TRBV6-3, could not be told apart with the 87-base-pair reads, so those segments were excluded. A later analysis associated approximately 17,000 TCR beta sequences with specific HLA alleles at a false discovery rate of 0.05. Because counts were too low, around 18 rarely observed V segments, including chromosome 9 orphons, were left out of the earlier analysis of 587 of the donors. Three of the identified cytomegalovirus-associated TCR beta chains were confirmed in vitro to be specific for cytomegalovirus antigens. Several of the top co-occurrence clusters appeared to be linked to parvovirus B19, influenza, CMV and Epstein-Barr virus, according to a later analysis. Only TCR beta chains were sequenced in this cohort, and the absence of alpha or paired-chain data limited detectable features. Because HLA typing was unavailable for some donors at each locus, only the typed subset was used in association tests. A later analysis found that TCR association rates varied across HLA loci, with DRB1 alleles showing the most associated TCRs and HLA-C alleles the fewest. The classifier was reported to diagnose cytomegalovirus status with high specificity and sensitivity in both the original cohort and the validation cohort.

The CDR3 numbers 14 residues from cysteine through phenylalanine. Just CDR3 DNA is preserved here, 42 bases in frame from base 1. V gives up 4 bases and J gives up 5 bases, and the segment between their germline ends measures 16 bases. Sequences SGHRS (CDR1) and YFSETQ (CDR2) are obtained from the germline V gene. Receptor amplification or capture employed the immunoSEQ multiplex PCR assay. A mixture of 60 forward primers for TCR Vbeta segments and 13 reverse primers for TCR Jbeta segments was used in the multiplex PCR. The CDR3 region of rearranged TCR beta genes was amplified from genomic DNA by a multiplex PCR assay. On the Illumina HiSeq System, the amplified TCR beta libraries were sequenced as 87-base-pair reads. The authors' pipeline ran thus. In a later analysis, about 80 million unique TCR beta chains were counted across the 666 repertoires, and around 10 million of these chains were shared by at least two donors. A nearest-neighbor algorithm error-corrected the raw reads and collapsed the reads into unique sequences, merging closely related sequences to remove PCR and sequencing errors. CDR3 sequences were aligned to IMGT reference sequences to assign V, D and J gene segments. For a sequence to be retained, a match of at least six nucleotides was required to both a V gene segment and a J gene segment. Rearrangements were called productive when the CDR3 lacked stop codons and stayed in frame with V and J; all others were non-productive. Following IMGT convention, CDR3 was defined as the stretch from the second conserved V-encoded cysteine up to the conserved J-encoded phenylalanine. The earlier analysis of 587 of the donors excluded sequences that lacked an unambiguous match to a single V gene segment. In an earlier analysis of a few hundred of the donors, V segments were called functional above 56.7% productive rearrangements and were called segregating when the between-donor standard deviation exceeded 5%. A statistical classification framework was built to diagnose cytomegalovirus status from the catalog of TCR beta chain sequences. In a later analysis, V and J genes were assigned by comparing TCR nucleotide sequences against IMGT/GENE-DB human TR gene sequences. In a later analysis, CDR3 sequences and most-parsimonious VDJ recombination scenarios were assigned using the TCRdist pipeline. A later analysis defined each TCR beta chain by its CDR3 amino acid sequence plus V-gene family, and excluded reads lacking a unique V-gene family. To address suspected cross-contamination and a sequencing artifact, a later analysis removed 592 highly shared, low-generation-probability nucleotide sequences. A later analysis calculated a clonal expansion index for each public chain from normalized within-repertoire ranks of inferred template counts. In a later analysis, generation probabilities were computed using a VDJ recombination model fitted to out-of-frame rearrangements, and the results were checked against IGoR. In a later analysis, hypergeometric tests were used to score TCR-TCR, TCR-HLA and TCR-CMV co-occurrence, with a repertoire-size bias correction applied to TCR pairs. A later analysis estimated false discovery rates by permuting HLA or CMV assignments 20 times. In a later analysis, co-occurring TCRs were grouped using DBSCAN, with TCRdist sequence similarity added in when clustering inside HLA-allele-positive subsets. Co-occurrence clustering excluded repertoires with fewer than 30,000 or more than 120,000 public chains, plus five with anomalous nucleotide sharing. TCRdb's version of the immuneACCESS table is confined to in-frame rearrangements and falls short of the full clone set. An unresolved V gene accounts for under half of the shortfall where checked; the remainder is of unknown origin. V and J calls and clone size are those listed in that table; D and trimming were worked out from the DNA. Here the sample has around 49,000 clones; roughly 80% occur a single time. The ten top clones hold more than 7% of the sample.

The chain joins TRBV5-1 to TRBJ2-7, with TRBD1 tentatively as D gene (5 bases match). What was sequenced was PBMCs. The receptor's source is a man between 25 and 39 years old in good health and CMV-seropositive. Here is the DNA: TGCGCCAGCAGCCCGGCCGGACACCCTGACGAGCAGTACTTC. The encoded protein is CASSPAGHPDEQYF.